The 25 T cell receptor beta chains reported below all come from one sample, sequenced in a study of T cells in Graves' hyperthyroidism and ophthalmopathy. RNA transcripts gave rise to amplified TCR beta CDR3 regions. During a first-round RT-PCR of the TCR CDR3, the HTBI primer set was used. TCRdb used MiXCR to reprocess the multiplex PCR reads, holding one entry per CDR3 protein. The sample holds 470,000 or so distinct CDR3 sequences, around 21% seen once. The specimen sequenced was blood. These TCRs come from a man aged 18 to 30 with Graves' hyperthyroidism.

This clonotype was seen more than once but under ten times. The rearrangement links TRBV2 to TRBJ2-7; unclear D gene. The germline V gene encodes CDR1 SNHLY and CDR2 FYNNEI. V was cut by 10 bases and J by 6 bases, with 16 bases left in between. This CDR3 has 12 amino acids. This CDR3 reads CATNTLGGEQYF. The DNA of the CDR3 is TGTGCCACCAACACACTTGGCGGCGAGCAGTACTTC. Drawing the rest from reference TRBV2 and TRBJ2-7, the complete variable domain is EPEVTQTPSHQVTQMGQEVILRCVPISNHLYFYWYRQILGQKVEFLVSFYNNEISEKSEIFDDQFSVERPDGSNFTLKIRSTKLEDSAMYFCATNTLGGEQYFGPGTRLTVT.

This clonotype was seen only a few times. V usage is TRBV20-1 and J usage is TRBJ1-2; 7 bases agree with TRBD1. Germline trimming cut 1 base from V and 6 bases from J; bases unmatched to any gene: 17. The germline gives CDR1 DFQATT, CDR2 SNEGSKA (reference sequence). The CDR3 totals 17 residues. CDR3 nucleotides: TGCAGTGCTAGAGGAGGGGGAGGGACAGAAGGGGGCCATGGCTACACCTTC. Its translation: CSARGGGGTEGGHGYTF.

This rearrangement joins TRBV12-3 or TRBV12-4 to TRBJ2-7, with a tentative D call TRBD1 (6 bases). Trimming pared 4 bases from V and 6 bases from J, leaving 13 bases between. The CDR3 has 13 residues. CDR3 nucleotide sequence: TGTGCCAGCAGTTCCATCGGACAGAGCGAGCAGTACTTC. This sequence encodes CASSSIGQSEQYF.

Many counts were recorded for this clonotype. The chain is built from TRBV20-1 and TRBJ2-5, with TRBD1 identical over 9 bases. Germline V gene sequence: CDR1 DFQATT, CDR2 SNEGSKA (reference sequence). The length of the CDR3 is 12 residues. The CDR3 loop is CSVTGGVETQYF. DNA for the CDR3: TGCAGCGTAACAGGGGGCGTGGAGACCCAGTACTTC.

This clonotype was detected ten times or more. The DNA of the CDR3 is TGTGCCAGCCTTGGACAGTTCGGAAGCAATCAGCCCCAGCATTTT. This codes for CASLGQFGSNQPQHF. The rearrangement links TRBV6-7 to TRBJ1-5, with D perhaps TRBD1 (6 bases). Being an ORF, TRBV6-7 has a function that is uncertain. The V end was cut by 8 bases, the J end by 1 base, with 15 bases between. The CDR3 runs to 15 residues.

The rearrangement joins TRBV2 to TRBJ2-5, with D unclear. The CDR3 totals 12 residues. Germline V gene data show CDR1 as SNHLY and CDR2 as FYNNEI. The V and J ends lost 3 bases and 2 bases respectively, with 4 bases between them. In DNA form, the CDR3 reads TGTGCCAGCAGTGAGTTGCAAGAGACCCAGTACTTC. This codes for CASSELQETQYF.

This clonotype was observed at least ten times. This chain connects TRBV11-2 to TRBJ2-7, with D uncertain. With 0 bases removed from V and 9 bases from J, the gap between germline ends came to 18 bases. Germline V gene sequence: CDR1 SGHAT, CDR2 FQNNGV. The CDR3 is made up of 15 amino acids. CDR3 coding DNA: TGTGCCAGCAGCTTAGATTTAGAGAACTTCATTCGGCAGTACTTC. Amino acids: CASSLDLENFIRQYF.

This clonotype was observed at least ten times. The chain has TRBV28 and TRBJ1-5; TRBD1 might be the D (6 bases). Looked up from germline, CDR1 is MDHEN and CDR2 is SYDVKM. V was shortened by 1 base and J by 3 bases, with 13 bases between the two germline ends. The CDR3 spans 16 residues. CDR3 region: CASSLSIGQTNQPQHF. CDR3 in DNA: TGTGCCAGCAGTTTATCAATAGGACAGACCAATCAGCCCCAGCATTTT.

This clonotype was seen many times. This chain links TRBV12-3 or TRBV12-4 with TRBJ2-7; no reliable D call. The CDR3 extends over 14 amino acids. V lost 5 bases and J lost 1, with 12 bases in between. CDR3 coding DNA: TGTGCCAGCAGTGCCTCTCATGGTTCCTACGAGCAGTACTTC. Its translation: CASSASHGSYEQYF.

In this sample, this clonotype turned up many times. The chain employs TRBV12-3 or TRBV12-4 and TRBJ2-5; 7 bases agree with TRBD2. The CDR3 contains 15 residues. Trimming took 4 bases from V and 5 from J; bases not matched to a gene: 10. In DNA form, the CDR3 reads TGTGCCAGCAGTTCCCTAGCGGAAATCCAGGAGACCCAGTACTTC. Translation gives CASSSLAEIQETQYF.

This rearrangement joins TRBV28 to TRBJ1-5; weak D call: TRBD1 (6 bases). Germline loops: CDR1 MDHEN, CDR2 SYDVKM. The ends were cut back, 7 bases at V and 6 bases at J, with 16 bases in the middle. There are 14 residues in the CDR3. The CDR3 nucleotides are TGTGCCAGCATACGAGGAGGGGGTGCTCAGCCCCAGCATTTT. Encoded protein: CASIRGGGAQPQHF.

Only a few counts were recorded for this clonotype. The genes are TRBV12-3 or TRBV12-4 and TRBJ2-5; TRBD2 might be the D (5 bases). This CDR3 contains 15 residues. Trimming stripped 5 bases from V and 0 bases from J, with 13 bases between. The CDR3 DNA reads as TGTGCCAGCAGTCCCCCGGACTGGTACCAAGAGACCCAGTACTTC. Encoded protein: CASSPPDWYQETQYF.

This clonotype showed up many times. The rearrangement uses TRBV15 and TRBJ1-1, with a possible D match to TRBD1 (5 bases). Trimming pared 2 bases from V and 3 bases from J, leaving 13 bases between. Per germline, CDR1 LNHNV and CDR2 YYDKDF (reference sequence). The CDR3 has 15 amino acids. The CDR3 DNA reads TGTGCCACCAGCAGACCAGGGATGGGGGACACTGAAGCTTTCTTT. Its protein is CATSRPGMGDTEAFF.

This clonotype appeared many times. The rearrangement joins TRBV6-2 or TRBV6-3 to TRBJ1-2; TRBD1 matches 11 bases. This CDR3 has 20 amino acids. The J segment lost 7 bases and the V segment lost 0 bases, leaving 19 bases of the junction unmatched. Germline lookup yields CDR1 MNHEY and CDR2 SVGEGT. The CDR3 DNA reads TGTGCCAGCAGTTACTCGATCCCGGTCGGACAGGGGGCGGATGCAGGTGGCTACACCTTC. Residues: CASSYSIPVGQGADAGGYTF.

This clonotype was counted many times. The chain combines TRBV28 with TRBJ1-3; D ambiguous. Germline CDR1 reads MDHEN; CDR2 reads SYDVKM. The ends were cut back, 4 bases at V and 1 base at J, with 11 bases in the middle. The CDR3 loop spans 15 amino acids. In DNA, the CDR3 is TGTGCCAGCAGTTCGTCAGTTGTATCTGGAAACACCATATATTTT. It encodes CASSSSVVSGNTIYF.

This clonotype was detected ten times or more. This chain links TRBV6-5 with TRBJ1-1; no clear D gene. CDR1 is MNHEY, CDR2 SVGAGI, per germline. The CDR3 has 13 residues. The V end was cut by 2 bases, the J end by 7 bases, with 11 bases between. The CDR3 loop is CASSYQLGSEAFF. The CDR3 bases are TGTGCCAGCAGTTACCAGCTGGGAAGTGAAGCTTTCTTT.

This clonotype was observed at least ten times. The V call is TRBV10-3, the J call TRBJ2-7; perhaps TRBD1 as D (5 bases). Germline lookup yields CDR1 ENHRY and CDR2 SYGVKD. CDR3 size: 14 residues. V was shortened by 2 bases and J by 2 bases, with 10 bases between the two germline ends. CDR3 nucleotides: TGTGCCATCAGTGAGGACAGAGTAACCTACGAGCAGTACTTC. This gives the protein CAISEDRVTYEQYF.

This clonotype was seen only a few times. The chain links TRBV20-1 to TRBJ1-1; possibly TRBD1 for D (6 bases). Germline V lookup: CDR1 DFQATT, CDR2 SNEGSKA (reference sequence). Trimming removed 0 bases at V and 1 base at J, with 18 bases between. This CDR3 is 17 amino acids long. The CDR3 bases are TGCAGTGCTAGAGATCGTCTACGGATAGGGGGGAACACTGAAGCTTTCTTT. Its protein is CSARDRLRIGGNTEAFF.

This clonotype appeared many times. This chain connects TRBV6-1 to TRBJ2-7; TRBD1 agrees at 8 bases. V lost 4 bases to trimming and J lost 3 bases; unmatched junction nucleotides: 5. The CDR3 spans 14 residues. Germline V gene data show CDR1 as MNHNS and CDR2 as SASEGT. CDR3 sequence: CASSALDRVYEQYF. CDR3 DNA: TGTGCCAGCAGTGCCCTGGACAGGGTCTACGAGCAGTACTTC.

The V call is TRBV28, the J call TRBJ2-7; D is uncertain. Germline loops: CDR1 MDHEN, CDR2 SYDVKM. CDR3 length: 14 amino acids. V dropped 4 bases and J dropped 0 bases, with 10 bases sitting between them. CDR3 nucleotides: TGTGCCAGCAGTTGGGTAGGGCACTCCTACGAGCAGTACTTC. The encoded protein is CASSWVGHSYEQYF.

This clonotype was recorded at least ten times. CDR3 protein: CASSGPQHF. The DNA of the CDR3 is TGCGCCAGCTCTGGGCCCCAGCATTTT. V and J are TRBV5-1 and TRBJ1-5; D is undetermined. The CDR3 has 9 residues. Per the germline V gene, CDR1 is SGHRS and CDR2 is YFSETQ. V was pared by 7 bases and J by 9 bases, with 5 bases between.

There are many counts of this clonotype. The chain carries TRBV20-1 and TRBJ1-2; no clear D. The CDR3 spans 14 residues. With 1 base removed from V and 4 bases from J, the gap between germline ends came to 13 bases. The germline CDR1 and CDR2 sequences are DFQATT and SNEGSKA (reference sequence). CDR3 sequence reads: CSARGPSMGYGYTF. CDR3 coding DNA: TGCAGTGCTAGAGGGCCGTCGATGGGCTATGGCTACACCTTC.

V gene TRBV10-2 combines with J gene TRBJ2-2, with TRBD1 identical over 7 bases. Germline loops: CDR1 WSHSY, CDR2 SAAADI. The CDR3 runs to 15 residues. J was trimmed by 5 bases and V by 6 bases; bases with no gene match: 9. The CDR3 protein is CASRERGPGTGELFF. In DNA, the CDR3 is TGCGCCAGCAGAGAGAGGGGGCCGGGAACCGGGGAGCTGTTTTTT.

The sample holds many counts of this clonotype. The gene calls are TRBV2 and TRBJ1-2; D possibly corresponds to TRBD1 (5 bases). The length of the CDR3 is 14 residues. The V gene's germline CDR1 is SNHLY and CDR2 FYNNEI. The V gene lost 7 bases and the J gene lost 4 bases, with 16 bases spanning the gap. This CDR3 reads CASTQANGRYGYTF. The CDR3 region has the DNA TGTGCCAGCACACAGGCAAATGGTCGCTATGGCTACACCTTC.

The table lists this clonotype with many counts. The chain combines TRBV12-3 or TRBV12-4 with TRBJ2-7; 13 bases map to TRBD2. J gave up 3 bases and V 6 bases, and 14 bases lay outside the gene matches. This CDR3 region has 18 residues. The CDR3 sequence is CASSRGLAGAGNFYEQYF. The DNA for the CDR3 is TGTGCCAGCAGCCGCGGACTAGCGGGGGCCGGAAATTTCTACGAGCAGTACTTC.